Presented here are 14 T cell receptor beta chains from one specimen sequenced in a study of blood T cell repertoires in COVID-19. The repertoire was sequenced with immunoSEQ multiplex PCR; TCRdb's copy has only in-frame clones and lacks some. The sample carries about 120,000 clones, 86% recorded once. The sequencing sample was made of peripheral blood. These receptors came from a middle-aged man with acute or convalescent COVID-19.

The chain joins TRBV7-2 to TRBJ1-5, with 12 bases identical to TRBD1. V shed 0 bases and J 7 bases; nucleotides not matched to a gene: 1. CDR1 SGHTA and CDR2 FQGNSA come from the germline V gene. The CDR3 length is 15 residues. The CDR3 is CASSLAGTGGQPQHF. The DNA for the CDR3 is TGTGCCAGCAGCTTAGCTGGGACAGGGGGCCAGCCCCAGCATTTT. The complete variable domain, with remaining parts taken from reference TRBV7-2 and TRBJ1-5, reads GAGVSQSPSNKVTEKGKDVELRCDPISGHTALYWYRQSLGQGLEFLIYFQGNSAPDKSGLPSDRFSAERTGGSVSTLTIQRTQQEDSAVYLCASSLAGTGGQPQHFGDGTRLSIL.

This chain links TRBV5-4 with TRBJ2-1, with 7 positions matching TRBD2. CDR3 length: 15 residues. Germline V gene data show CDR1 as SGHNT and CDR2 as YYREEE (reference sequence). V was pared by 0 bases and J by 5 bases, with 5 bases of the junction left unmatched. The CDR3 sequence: CASSLDTSAHNEQFF. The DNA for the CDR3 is TGTGCCAGCAGCTTGGATACTAGCGCTCACAATGAGCAGTTCTTC.

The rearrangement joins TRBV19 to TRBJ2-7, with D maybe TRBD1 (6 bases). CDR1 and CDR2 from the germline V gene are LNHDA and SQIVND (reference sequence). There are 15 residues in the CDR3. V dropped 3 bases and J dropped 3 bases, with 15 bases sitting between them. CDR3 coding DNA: TGTGCCAGTAGTATGGGGGCAGGGGCGAGCTACGAGCAGTACTTC. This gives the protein CASSMGAGASYEQYF.

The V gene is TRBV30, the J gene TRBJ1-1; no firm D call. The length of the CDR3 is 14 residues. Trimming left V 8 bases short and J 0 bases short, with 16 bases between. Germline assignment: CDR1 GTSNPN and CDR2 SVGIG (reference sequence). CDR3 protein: CARTGRLMNTEAFF. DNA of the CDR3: TGTGCCCGGACGGGCAGACTAATGAACACTGAAGCTTTCTTT.

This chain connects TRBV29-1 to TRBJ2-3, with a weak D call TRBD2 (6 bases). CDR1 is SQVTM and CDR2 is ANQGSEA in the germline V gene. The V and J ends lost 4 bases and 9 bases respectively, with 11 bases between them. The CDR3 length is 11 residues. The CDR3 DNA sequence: TGCAGCGTTGGGAGGGAGGACACGCAGTATTTT. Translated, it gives CSVGREDTQYF.

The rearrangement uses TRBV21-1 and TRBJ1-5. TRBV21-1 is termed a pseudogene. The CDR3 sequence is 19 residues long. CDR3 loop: CASTRDRGGICFGNQPQHF. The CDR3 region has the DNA TGTGCCAGCACGAGGGATCGGGGAGGGATTTGCTTTGGCAATCAGCCCCAGCATTTT.

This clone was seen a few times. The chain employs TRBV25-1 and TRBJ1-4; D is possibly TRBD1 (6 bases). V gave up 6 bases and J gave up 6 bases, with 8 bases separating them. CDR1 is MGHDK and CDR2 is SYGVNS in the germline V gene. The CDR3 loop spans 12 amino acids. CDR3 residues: CASSRGDEKLFF. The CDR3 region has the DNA TGTGCCAGCAGCAGGGGAGATGAAAAACTGTTTTTT.

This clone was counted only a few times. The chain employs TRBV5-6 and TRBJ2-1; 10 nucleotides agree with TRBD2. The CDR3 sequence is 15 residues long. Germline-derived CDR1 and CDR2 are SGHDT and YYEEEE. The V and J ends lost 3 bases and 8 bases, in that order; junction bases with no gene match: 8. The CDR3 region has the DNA TGTGCCAGCAGCTCACCTAGCGGGGGCATCGATGAGCAGTTCTTC. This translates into CASSSPSGGIDEQFF.

The CDR3 here is CASSLGGRETQYF. CDR3 sequence (DNA): TGTGCCAGCAGCTTGGGGGGAAGGGAGACCCAGTACTTC. The chain recombines TRBV11-2 with TRBJ2-5; D is possibly TRBD2 (6 bases). V shed 3 bases and J shed 5 bases, with 10 bases lying between them. Germline CDR1 reads SGHAT; CDR2 reads FQNNGV. This CDR3 is 13 amino acids long. Full variable domain (missing parts from reference TRBV11-2 and TRBJ2-5): EAGVAQSPRYKIIEKRQSVAFWCNPISGHATLYWYQQILGQGPKLLIQFQNNGVVDDSQLPKDRFSAERLKGVDSTLKIQPAKLEDSAVYLCASSLGGRETQYFGPGTRLLVL.

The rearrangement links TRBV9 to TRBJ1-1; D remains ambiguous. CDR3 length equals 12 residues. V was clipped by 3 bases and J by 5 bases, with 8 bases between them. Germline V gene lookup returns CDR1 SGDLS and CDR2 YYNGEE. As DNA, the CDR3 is TGTGCCAGCAGCGCCTACGGGACTGAAGCTTTCTTT. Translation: CASSAYGTEAFF.

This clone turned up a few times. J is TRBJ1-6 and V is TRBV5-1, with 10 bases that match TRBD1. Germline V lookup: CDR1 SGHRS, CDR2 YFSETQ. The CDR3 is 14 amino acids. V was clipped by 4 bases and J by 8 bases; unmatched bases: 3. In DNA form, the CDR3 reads TGCGCCAGCAGCCGGGACAGGGGTGATTCACCCCTCCACTTT. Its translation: CASSRDRGDSPLHF.

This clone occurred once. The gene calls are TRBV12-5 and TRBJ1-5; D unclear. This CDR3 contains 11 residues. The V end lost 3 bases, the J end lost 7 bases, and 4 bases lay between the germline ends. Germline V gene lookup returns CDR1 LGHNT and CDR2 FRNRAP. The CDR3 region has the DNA TGTGCTAGTGGTTTCGTCCAGCCCCAGCATTTT. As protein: CASGFVQPQHF.

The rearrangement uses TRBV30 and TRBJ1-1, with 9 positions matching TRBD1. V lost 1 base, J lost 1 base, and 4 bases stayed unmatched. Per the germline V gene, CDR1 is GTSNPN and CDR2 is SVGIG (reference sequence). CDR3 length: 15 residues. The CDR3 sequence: CAWSGPDRGNTEAFF. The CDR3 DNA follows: TGTGCCTGGAGTGGCCCGGACAGGGGGAACACTGAAGCTTTCTTT.

The CDR3 reads CASSESRPGLAGTSTDTQYF. The CDR3 nucleotides are TGCGCCAGCAGTGAGTCCCGCCCAGGACTAGCGGGCACTAGCACAGATACGCAGTATTTT. The chain is built from TRBV10-1 and TRBJ2-3; TRBD2 matches 11 bases. Germline loops: CDR1 WNHNN, CDR2 SYGVQD (reference sequence). The CDR3 extends over 20 amino acids. J gave up 0 bases and V 0 bases, and 11 bases lay outside the gene matches.